These 9 T cell receptor beta chains were all obtained from the same sample, sequenced in a study of CD8 T cells in ankylosing spondylitis. The study's findings and limits: A motif in TCR beta, a set of eight highly homologous variants, appeared characteristic of ankylosing spondylitis blood.

These receptors' targets are unknown. TCRdb reprocessed the 5' RACE reads via MiXCR and lists one record per CDR3 protein. In the table there are fewer than 500,000 distinct CDR3 sequences, roughly a quarter of which are singletons. The specimen was blood, either unsorted or a sorted T cell fraction (not recorded which). The source is a male donor with ankylosing spondylitis.

The chain is built from TRBV9 and TRBJ2-7; a weak D match, TRBD1 (6 bases). Germline V gives CDR1 SGDLS, CDR2 YYNGEE. The CDR3 is 15 residues long. V dropped 1 base and J dropped 2 bases, with 13 bases sitting between them. The CDR3 is CASSVSWDTPYEQYF. DNA for the CDR3: TGTGCCAGCAGCGTAAGTTGGGACACCCCCTACGAGCAGTACTTC.

This clonotype has ten or more counts. The chain joins TRBV5-1 to TRBJ2-1; 9 nucleotides line up with TRBD2. This CDR3 has 14 residues. V was clipped by 5 bases and J by 3 bases; unmatched bases: 3. Germline V lookup: CDR1 SGHRS, CDR2 YFSETQ. Here the CDR3 reads CASRISGSYNEQFF. The CDR3 DNA reads as TGCGCCAGCAGGATTAGCGGGAGCTACAATGAGCAGTTCTTC. The full variable domain, in which reference TRBV5-1 and TRBJ2-1 provide the parts outside the CDR3, is KAGVTQTPRYLIKTRGQQVTLSCSPISGHRSVSWYQQTPGQGLQFLFEYFSETQRNKGNFPGRFSGRQFSNSRSEMNVSTLELGDSALYLCASRISGSYNEQFFGPGTRLTVL.

V usage is TRBV11-2 and J usage is TRBJ2-2, with D perhaps being TRBD1 or TRBD2 (7 bases each). This CDR3 contains 15 residues. Germline V CDR1 and CDR2: SGHAT, FQNNGV. Trimming shortened V by 5 bases and J by 5 bases, and 15 bases separated the two germline ends. The CDR3 coding sequence is TGTGCCAGCAGCCAGGGGGGGGCCGGTACCGGGGAGCTGTTTTTT. Residues: CASSQGGAGTGELFF.

The genes are TRBV24-1 and TRBJ2-1, with D possibly being TRBD2 (6 bases). Deletions cut 4 bases from V and 4 bases from J, with 13 bases between. The germline V gene encodes CDR1 KGHDR and CDR2 SFDVKD. The CDR3 extends over 15 amino acids. Here the CDR3 reads CATSDRTKDYNEQFF. In DNA form, the CDR3 reads TGTGCCACCAGTGACCGGACTAAGGATTACAATGAGCAGTTCTTC.

This clonotype was found a few times. This chain joins TRBV12-3 or TRBV12-4 and TRBJ1-2; 9 nucleotides line up with TRBD1. Unmatched junction bases numbered 8, after V lost 7 bases and J lost 5 bases. CDR3 length: 14 amino acids. This CDR3 reads CASTKRDRDYGYTF. As DNA, the CDR3 is TGTGCCAGCACTAAAAGGGACAGGGATTATGGCTACACCTTC.

The chain has TRBV12-3 or TRBV12-4 and TRBJ2-2, with no clear D. This CDR3 contains 13 residues. Trimming pared 3 bases from V and 3 bases from J, leaving 5 bases between. The CDR3 protein is CASSLMDTGELFF. CDR3 DNA: TGTGCCAGCAGTTTGATGGACACCGGGGAGCTGTTTTTT.

The V and J genes are TRBV20-1 and TRBJ1-2; D might be TRBD1 (5 bases). V gave up 4 bases and J gave up 2 bases, with 5 bases separating them. The germline V gene has CDR1 DFQATT and CDR2 SNEGSKA (reference sequence). The CDR3 is 11 residues long. The CDR3 bases are TGCAGTGCTACAGGGAACTATGGCTACACCTTC. As protein: CSATGNYGYTF.

The chain carries TRBV7-2 and TRBJ2-3, with 7 bases lining up with TRBD2. This CDR3 is 15 amino acids long. V gave up 1 base and J gave up 4 bases; unmatched junction bases: 5. Germline loops: CDR1 SGHTA, CDR2 FQGNSA. The CDR3 nucleotides read TGTGCCAGCAGCTTAGAGGGAGGGCCACCAGATACGCAGTATTTT. Encoded protein: CASSLEGGPPDTQYF.

The J gene is TRBJ2-1, the V gene TRBV29-1; D uncertain. The CDR3 is made up of 13 amino acids. V was shortened by 2 bases and J by 8 bases, with 13 bases between the two germline ends. Germline CDR1 and CDR2: SQVTM and ANQGSEA. The CDR3, as DNA: TGCAGCGTTGAATTCTTATACGGCTATGAGCAGTTCTTC. Its protein product is CSVEFLYGYEQFF.